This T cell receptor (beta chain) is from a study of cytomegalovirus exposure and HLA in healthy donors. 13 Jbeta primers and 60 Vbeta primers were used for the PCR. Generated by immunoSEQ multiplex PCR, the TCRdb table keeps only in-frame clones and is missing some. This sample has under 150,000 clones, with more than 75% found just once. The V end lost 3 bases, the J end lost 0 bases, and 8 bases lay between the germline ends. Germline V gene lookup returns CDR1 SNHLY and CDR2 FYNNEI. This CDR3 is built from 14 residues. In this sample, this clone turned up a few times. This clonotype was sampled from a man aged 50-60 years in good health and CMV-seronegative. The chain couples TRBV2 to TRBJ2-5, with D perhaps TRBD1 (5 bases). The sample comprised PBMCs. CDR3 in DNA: TGTGCCAGCAGTGAGACAGCGTACCAAGAGACCCAGTACTTC. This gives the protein CASSETAYQETQYF. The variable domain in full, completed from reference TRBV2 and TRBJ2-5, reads EPEVTQTPSHQVTQMGQEVILRCVPISNHLYFYWYRQILGQKVEFLVSFYNNEISEKSEIFDDQFSVERPDGSNFTLKIRSTKLEDSAMYFCASSETAYQETQYFGPGTRLLVL.